Presented here are 30 T cell receptor beta chains from one specimen sequenced in a study of sequential checkpoint blockade in melanoma. Profiling relied on immunoSEQ multiplex PCR, and the TCRdb table lists in-frame clones only, not all of them. The data show some 11,000 clones, 55% to 70% seen once. Sample treatment: randomized to nivolumab then ipilimumab (arm A) or the reverse (arm B). The sequences come from CD8+ T cells sorted from blood (inferred from file names), collected from a patient given nivolumab and ipilimumab in sequence. Receptor source: a human donor with melanoma.

The J gene is TRBJ2-7, the V gene TRBV6-1; 11 bases are shared with TRBD2. With 0 bases clipped from V and 7 bases from J, the junction kept 5 bases outside the gene matches. Germline V gene sequence: CDR1 MNHNS, CDR2 SASEGT. CDR3 length: 15 amino acids. Written as DNA, the CDR3 is TGTGCCAGCAGTGAAGCAAGGCTAGCGGGAGGTGAGCAGTACTTC. It translates to CASSEARLAGGEQYF.

The rearrangement links TRBV27 to TRBJ1-1, with D possibly TRBD1 on 5 matching bases. CDR1 is MNHEY and CDR2 is SMNVEV in the germline V gene (reference sequence). Trimming removed 2 bases from V and 4 bases from J, with 11 bases in between. The CDR3 is 14 residues long. The CDR3 spells CASSLPRGGTEAFF. The CDR3 DNA is TGTGCCAGCAGTTTACCTCGGGGGGGCACTGAAGCTTTCTTT.

The chain recombines TRBV19 with TRBJ2-7, with TRBD1 identical over 7 bases. The trim removed 5 bases at V and 2 bases at J, leaving 6 bases unmatched. The CDR3 extends over 14 amino acids. Per germline, CDR1 LNHDA and CDR2 SQIVND (reference sequence). The CDR3 is CASSPRDRAYEQYF. DNA of the CDR3: TGTGCCAGTAGTCCGAGAGACAGGGCCTACGAGCAGTACTTC.

This rearrangement joins TRBV7-7 to TRBJ2-2; no definite D call. The germline V gene has CDR1 SSHAT and CDR2 FNYEAQ (reference sequence). The CDR3 loop spans 12 amino acids. Trimming removed 7 bases from V and 1 base from J, with 4 bases in between. The CDR3 spells CASTGNTGELFF. DNA of the CDR3: TGTGCCAGCACCGGGAACACCGGGGAGCTGTTTTTT.

The V call is TRBV7-2, the J call TRBJ2-2, with a possible D match to TRBD2 (6 bases). This CDR3 is built from 14 residues. Trimming cost V 5 bases and J 3 bases, with 10 bases left between them. CDR1 and CDR2 (germline): SGHTA, FQGNSA. CDR3 bases: TGTGCCAGCAGCCCCGGGACTTACACCGGGGAGCTGTTTTTT. It encodes CASSPGTYTGELFF.

The V call is TRBV5-5, the J call TRBJ2-7; TRBD2 agrees at 7 bases. CDR3 length equals 17 residues. Germline V lookup: CDR1 SGHKS, CDR2 YYEKEE (reference sequence). V lost 1 base and J lost 2; bases outside the gene matches: 12. CDR3 coding DNA: TGTGCCAGCAGCTTGAATGGGGCCGTGGGGGGGACCTACGAGCAGTACTTC. Translation: CASSLNGAVGGTYEQYF. The whole variable domain, remainder taken from reference TRBV5-5 and TRBJ2-7, is DAGVTQSPTHLIKTRGQQVTLRCSPISGHKSVSWYQQVLGQGPQFIFQYYEKEERGRGNFPDRFSARQFPNYSSELNVNALLLGDSALYLCASSLNGAVGGTYEQYFGPGTRLTVT.

CDR3 region: CASSAEGLSYNQPQHF. Here the CDR3 DNA reads TGTGCCAGCAGTGCGGAGGGGCTAAGTTACAATCAGCCCCAGCATTTT. The J gene is TRBJ1-5, the V gene TRBV2, with D possibly matching TRBD1 (5 bases). CDR1 is SNHLY, CDR2 FYNNEI, per germline. The CDR3 covers 16 residues. V lost 4 bases and J lost 3, with 16 bases in between.

This clone was seen just once. This chain connects TRBV5-1 to TRBJ2-7, with 11 bases aligning to TRBD1. This CDR3 has 16 amino acids. Germline lookup yields CDR1 SGHRS and CDR2 YFSETQ. Trimming at V came to 3 bases and at J to 2 bases, leaving 7 bases not matched to a gene. CDR3 sequence: CASSSYLGQGAYEQYF. CDR3 in DNA: TGCGCCAGCAGCTCCTACCTGGGACAGGGGGCCTACGAGCAGTACTTC.

This sequence joins TRBV10-1 and TRBJ2-7, with D hard to call. The CDR3 runs to 12 residues. Trimming took 8 bases from V and 4 from J, leaving 12 bases between them. Per germline, CDR1 WNHNN and CDR2 SYGVQD (reference sequence). CDR3 nucleotides: TGCGCCAGCGGAGACCCTAAGTACGAGCAGTACTTC. Translated, it gives CASGDPKYEQYF.

This chain joins TRBV6-5 and TRBJ2-7, with 10 bases fitting TRBD2. The V and J ends lost 5 bases and 2 bases, in that order; junction bases with no gene match: 3. Germline-derived CDR1 and CDR2 are MNHEY and SVGAGI. There are 14 residues in the CDR3. Here the CDR3 reads CASSRTSGTYEQYF. CDR3 DNA sequence: TGTGCCAGCAGTCGGACTAGCGGAACCTACGAGCAGTACTTC.

This sequence joins TRBV6-5 and TRBJ2-2; no clear D gene. The V gene lost 2 bases and the J gene lost 3 bases, with 7 bases spanning the gap. Germline-derived CDR1 and CDR2 are MNHEY and SVGAGI. The CDR3 length is 14 residues. Written as DNA, the CDR3 is TGTGCCAGCAGTTACGGTCGGTACACCGGGGAGCTGTTTTTT. Its translation: CASSYGRYTGELFF.

Comments on this clone: Other DNA sequences in the same sample also yield this CDR3. The V and J genes are TRBV9 and TRBJ2-3, with TRBD1 matching 9 bases. V trimming: 4 bases; J trimming: 4 bases; junction bases outside the gene matches: 4. Germline V lookup: CDR1 SGDLS, CDR2 YYNGEE. The length of the CDR3 is 14 residues. Here the CDR3 reads CASSRGQGPDTQYF. CDR3 nucleotides: TGTGCCAGCAGCCGTGGACAGGGGCCAGATACGCAGTATTTT.

V and J are TRBV7-2 and TRBJ2-2; weak D call: TRBD2 (7 bases). The CDR3 is 15 amino acids. Trimming left V 1 base short and J 7 bases short, with 13 bases between. CDR1 and CDR2 from the germline V gene are SGHTA and FQGNSA. The CDR3 region is CASSLVGGRDGELFF. DNA of the CDR3: TGTGCCAGCAGCTTAGTCGGGGGGCGCGACGGGGAGCTGTTTTTT.

The chain employs TRBV14 and TRBJ1-2; no reliable D call. Trimming took 0 bases from V and 8 from J, leaving 10 bases between them. In germline, CDR1 is SGHDN, CDR2 FVKESK. The CDR3 spans 13 residues. CDR3 region: CASSQDQRSGYTF. The CDR3 bases are TGTGCCAGCAGCCAAGATCAACGGTCCGGCTACACCTTC.

In its sample, this clone was seen a few times. The chain uses TRBV7-8 and TRBJ2-5; tentative D call: TRBD1 (6 bases). CDR3 size: 13 residues. Trimming removed 4 bases at V and 4 bases at J, with 10 bases between. Germline V CDR1 and CDR2: SGHVS, FQNEAQ. CDR3 protein: CASSSDRSETQYF. In DNA, the CDR3 is TGTGCCAGCAGCTCAGACAGGTCAGAGACCCAGTACTTC. Filled out from reference TRBV7-8 and TRBJ2-5, the complete variable domain reads GAGVSQSPRYKVAKRGQDVALRCDPISGHVSLFWYQQALGQGPEFLTYFQNEAQLDKSGLPSDRFFAERPEGSVSTLKIQRTQQEDSAVYLCASSSDRSETQYFGPGTRLLVL.

This chain connects TRBV6-5 to TRBJ1-2; the D gene is possibly TRBD1 (5 bases). Trimming removed 1 base from V and 5 bases from J, with 11 bases in between. CDR3 size: 14 residues. Germline assignment: CDR1 MNHEY and CDR2 SVGAGI. CDR3 nucleotides: TGTGCCAGCAGTTACTTTCAGGGATCTTATGGCTACACCTTC. Its translation is CASSYFQGSYGYTF.

V usage is TRBV27 and J usage is TRBJ2-7; weak D call: TRBD1 (6 bases). The germline V gene encodes CDR1 MNHEY and CDR2 SMNVEV (reference sequence). The CDR3 extends over 14 amino acids. Trimming shortened V by 4 bases and J by 2 bases, and 12 bases separated the two germline ends. The CDR3 region has the DNA TGTGCCAGCAGTTCCGCCAGGGGACCCTACGAGCAGTACTTC. It specifies CASSSARGPYEQYF.

The chain links TRBV6-5 to TRBJ2-7; D gene ambiguous. The CDR3 is made up of 14 amino acids. Trimming shortened V by 2 bases and J by 3 bases, and 11 bases separated the two germline ends. CDR1 MNHEY and CDR2 SVGAGI come from the germline V gene. In DNA, the CDR3 is TGTGCCAGCAGTTACCATGCAGGCCTCTACGAGCAGTACTTC. Amino acids: CASSYHAGLYEQYF.

This clone was seen only a few times. V is TRBV4-3 and J is TRBJ1-4; D uncertain. There are 15 residues in the CDR3. The germline CDR1 and CDR2 sequences are LGHNA and YSLEER. Trimming took off 4 bases at V and 3 bases at J, with 12 bases between the two ends. CDR3 region: CASSRRVQANEKLFF. In nucleotides, the CDR3 is TGCGCCAGCAGCCGAAGAGTCCAGGCTAATGAAAAACTGTTTTTT.

The V gene is TRBV5-6, the J gene TRBJ2-2, with D hard to call. V was trimmed by 4 bases and J by 9 bases, leaving 7 bases between them. Germline V gene lookup returns CDR1 SGHDT and CDR2 YYEEEE. The CDR3 runs 11 residues. The CDR3 bases are TGTGCCAGCAGCAACTCTTGGGAGCTGTTTTTT. Translated, it gives CASSNSWELFF.

This chain connects TRBV2 to TRBJ2-7; 13 bases map to TRBD2. Trimming cost V 3 bases and J 1 base; bases outside gene matches: 6. The germline V gene has CDR1 SNHLY and CDR2 FYNNEI. This CDR3 spans 17 amino acids. CDR3 bases: TGTGCCAGCAGTGATAGGACTAGCGGGAGAGGGTCCTACGAGCAGTACTTC. It specifies CASSDRTSGRGSYEQYF.

This clone is a singleton in its sample. The chain combines TRBV6-4 with TRBJ1-1, with 8 bases identical to TRBD1. With V trimmed by 5 bases and J by 1 base, 6 bases remained unmatched. CDR3 size: 15 residues. CDR1 and CDR2 (germline): MRHNA, SNTAGT. DNA for the CDR3: TGTGCCAGCAGTATTACAGGGGGACGGAACACTGAAGCTTTCTTT. Protein product: CASSITGGRNTEAFF.

This rearrangement joins TRBV7-9 to TRBJ2-1; 12 bases align to TRBD2. Germline loops: CDR1 SEHNR, CDR2 FQNEAQ (reference sequence). The CDR3 loop spans 15 amino acids. The junction had 5 bases not matched to a gene; V was cut back by 5 bases and J by 6 bases. CDR3 DNA: TGTGCCAGCAGCGACCCTAGCGGGGGGGGCAATGAGCAGTTCTTC. Its translation is CASSDPSGGGNEQFF.

This clone was detected once. V is TRBV7-8 and J is TRBJ2-7; TRBD2 aligns across 13 bases. CDR3 size: 15 residues. The V gene's germline CDR1 is SGHVS and CDR2 FQNEAQ. With 5 bases clipped from V and 2 bases from J, the junction kept 3 bases outside the gene matches. The CDR3 DNA sequence: TGTGCCAGCAGCCGTACTAGCGGGAGGGCCTACGAGCAGTACTTC. Amino acids: CASSRTSGRAYEQYF.

The chain's CDR3 is CSAELYNEQFF. The CDR3 DNA sequence: TGCAGTGCTGAACTGTACAATGAGCAGTTCTTC. J is TRBJ2-1 and V is TRBV20-1; D gene uncertain. V was trimmed by 5 bases and J by 4 bases, leaving 6 bases between them. The CDR3 covers 11 residues. In germline, CDR1 is DFQATT, CDR2 SNEGSKA (reference sequence).

This clone was seen only a few times. The chain couples TRBV5-4 to TRBJ2-7; D is uncertain. The germline V gene encodes CDR1 SGHNT and CDR2 YYREEE (reference sequence). The CDR3 is 15 residues long. V gave up 0 bases and J gave up 7 bases, with 17 bases separating them. CDR3 sequence reads: CASSLGSGRLDEQYF. The DNA of the CDR3 is TGTGCCAGCAGCTTGGGGTCGGGTCGGTTGGATGAGCAGTACTTC.

The J gene is TRBJ2-1, the V gene TRBV27; TRBD2 aligns across 9 bases. J was trimmed by 4 bases and V by 0 bases; bases with no gene match: 7. Germline V gene sequence: CDR1 MNHEY, CDR2 SMNVEV (reference sequence). The CDR3 is made up of 17 amino acids. In DNA, the CDR3 is TGTGCCAGCAGTTTATCTCTAGCGGGGACTATTTACAATGAGCAGTTCTTC. It is translated as CASSLSLAGTIYNEQFF.

This clone has only a few counts. This chain connects TRBV7-9 to TRBJ2-7; possible D gene TRBD1, 5 bases. V was trimmed by 1 base and J by 9 bases, leaving 10 bases between them. Germline CDR1 is SEHNR and CDR2 is FQNEAQ (reference sequence). This CDR3 has 12 amino acids. CDR3 loop: CASSLDPTVQYF. The CDR3 coding sequence is TGTGCCAGCAGCTTAGACCCGACAGTGCAGTACTTC.

This clone came up a few times. The rearrangement links TRBV5-1 to TRBJ2-3; possibly TRBD2 for D (5 bases). Trimming took 1 base from V and 6 from J, leaving 15 bases between them. There are 15 residues in the CDR3. Germline CDR1 and CDR2: SGHRS and YFSETQ. DNA for the CDR3: TGCGCCAGCAGCTTGCGCGTGGGAGTGAACGATACGCAGTATTTT. Its translation is CASSLRVGVNDTQYF. Combining the CDR3 with reference TRBV5-1 and TRBJ2-3 gives the whole variable domain KAGVTQTPRYLIKTRGQQVTLSCSPISGHRSVSWYQQTPGQGLQFLFEYFSETQRNKGNFPGRFSGRQFSNSRSEMNVSTLELGDSALYLCASSLRVGVNDTQYFGPGTRLTVL.

The rearrangement joins TRBV12-5 to TRBJ1-2; the D gene is possibly TRBD1 (6 bases). Germline assignment: CDR1 LGHNT and CDR2 FRNRAP. V gave up 6 bases and J gave up 5 bases, with 10 bases separating them. This CDR3 is built from 12 residues. The CDR3 bases are TGTGCTAGTGGCCCAGGACAGTATGGCTACACCTTC. Its translation is CASGPGQYGYTF.